The 8 T cell receptor beta chains below come from one sample, sequenced in a study of blood T cell repertoires in COVID-19. Clones were sequenced by immunoSEQ multiplex PCR, and TCRdb holds only the in-frame ones, with some missing. The data hold about 240,000 clones, with approximately 86% observed a single time. Sequencing was performed on PBMCs or T cells enriched from blood (not recorded which). These receptors came from a woman aged 40 to 50 with acute COVID-19.

The V call is TRBV3-1 (or the pseudogene TRBV3-2), the J call TRBJ1-3; the match to TRBD1 covers 9 bases. In germline, CDR1 is LGHDT, CDR2 YNNKEL (reference sequence). The V gene end was trimmed by 5 bases and the J gene end by 3 bases; junction bases not matched to a gene: 14. The CDR3 runs to 18 residues. As DNA, the CDR3 is TGTGCCAGCAGCGTGGGGACAGGGCGTTCAGAAGGTGGAAACACCATATATTTT. Amino acid sequence: CASSVGTGRSEGGNTIYF.

This chain connects TRBV7-2 to TRBJ2-7, with D possibly TRBD2 on 5 matching bases. The CDR3 extends over 15 amino acids. V lost 1 base and J 3 bases, leaving 13 bases between the germline ends. Germline CDR1 is SGHTA and CDR2 is FQGNSA. The CDR3 nucleotides read TGTGCCAGCAGCTTAGTGGGTAGCGCAGGCTACGAGCAGTACTTC. This translates into CASSLVGSAGYEQYF.

V gene TRBV7-9 combines with J gene TRBJ2-1; 10 bases are a match to TRBD2. V gave up 4 bases and J gave up 4 bases; unmatched junction bases: 4. The CDR3 has 15 residues. CDR1 SEHNR and CDR2 FQNEAQ come from the germline V gene (reference sequence). Here the CDR3 DNA reads TGTGCCAGCAGCTCCGGGACTAGCGAATACAATGAGCAGTTCTTC. This sequence encodes CASSSGTSEYNEQFF. Based on the CDR3 plus reference TRBV7-9 and TRBJ2-1, the full variable domain is DTGVSQNPRHKITKRGQNVTFRCDPISEHNRLYWYRQTLGQGPEFLTYFQNEAQLEKSRLLSDRFSAERPKGSFSTLEIQRTEQGDSAMYLCASSSGTSEYNEQFFGPGTRLTVL.

The gene calls are TRBV15 and TRBJ2-2; D unclear. CDR1 is LNHNV and CDR2 is YYDKDF in the germline V gene (reference sequence). The V end was cut by 1 base, the J end by 5 bases, with 5 bases between. The CDR3 totals 13 residues. The DNA of the CDR3 is TGTGCCACCAGCAGAGTTACAACCGGGGAGCTGTTTTTT. Translating gives CATSRVTTGELFF.

This chain joins TRBV6-6 and TRBJ2-7; TRBD1 matches at 8 bases. The germline CDR1 and CDR2 sequences are MNHNY and SVGAGI (reference sequence). V shed 2 bases, J shed 4 bases, and the junction held 7 bases outside the gene matches. The CDR3 is 15 residues long. The CDR3 DNA sequence: TGTGCCAGCAGTTACCTTCAGGGGGCCGGATACGAGCAGTACTTC. Translated, it gives CASSYLQGAGYEQYF.

CDR3 sequence (DNA): TGCAGCGTCGACACTAGTTTAGATACGCAGTATTTT. Translation: CSVDTSLDTQYF. The rearrangement links TRBV29-1 to TRBJ2-3, with D perhaps TRBD2 (5 bases). Trimming shortened V by 6 bases and J by 5 bases, and 12 bases separated the two germline ends. Germline V lookup: CDR1 SQVTM, CDR2 ANQGSEA. The CDR3 sequence is 12 residues long.

CDR3 in amino acids: CASSPGTRTYNEQFF. For the CDR3, the DNA is TGTGCCAGCAGCCCCGGGACTAGGACTTACAATGAGCAGTTCTTC. The gene calls are TRBV5-4 and TRBJ2-1; the match to TRBD2 covers 8 bases. V shed 4 bases and J 4 bases; nucleotides not matched to a gene: 7. CDR3 length equals 15 residues. Germline V gene sequence: CDR1 SGHNT, CDR2 YYREEE (reference sequence). Complete variable domain (other parts from reference TRBV5-4 and TRBJ2-1): ETGVTQSPTHLIKTRGQQVTLRCSSQSGHNTVSWYQQALGQGPQFIFQYYREEENGRGNFPPRFSGLQFPNYSSELNVNALELDDSALYLCASSPGTRTYNEQFFGPGTRLTVL.

This clone has a single count. The chain recombines TRBV10-2 with TRBJ1-1, with TRBD1 identical over 9 bases. The germline V gene encodes CDR1 WSHSY and CDR2 SAAADI. The CDR3 has 13 amino acids. J was trimmed by 3 bases and V by 8 bases; bases with no gene match: 4. CDR3 sequence (DNA): TGCGCCAGCTTTGGACAGGGGTACACTGAAGCTTTCTTT. This codes for CASFGQGYTEAFF.